These 25 T cell receptor beta chains originate from one sample sequenced in a study of blood T cell repertoires in COVID-19. Method: immunoSEQ multiplex PCR; TCRdb's copy keeps in-frame clones and lacks some. The repertoire holds over 200,000 clones, around 81% seen once, with approximately 9% in the top ten. Material: PBMCs or T cells enriched from blood (not recorded which). The source is a woman aged 50 to 60 with acute COVID-19.

This clone was seen only once. The rearrangement links TRBV5-1 to TRBJ2-1; 7 nucleotides agree with TRBD2. The CDR3 runs 15 residues. The V segment lost 0 bases and the J segment 6 bases; nucleotides outside the gene matches: 6. Germline V gives CDR1 SGHRS, CDR2 YFSETQ. The CDR3 nucleotides are TGCGCCAGCAGCTTGGCCATAGCTAGCGGCAATGAGCAGTTCTTC. As protein: CASSLAIASGNEQFF.

This rearrangement joins TRBV10-3 to TRBJ1-1; no firm D call. This CDR3 has 14 residues. CDR1 ENHRY and CDR2 SYGVKD come from the germline V gene. Trimming took 10 bases from V and 0 from J, leaving 15 bases between them. For the CDR3, the DNA is TGTGCCACTCGAGAGGCAGAGATGAACACTGAAGCTTTCTTT. Protein sequence: CATREAEMNTEAFF.

The rearrangement joins TRBV19 to TRBJ2-3, with 9 bases matching TRBD1. The ends lost 5 bases at V and 6 bases at J; junction bases unmatched: 9. There are 15 residues in the CDR3. The germline CDR1 and CDR2 sequences are LNHDA and SQIVND (reference sequence). In DNA, the CDR3 is TGTGCCAGTAGTTCACCGGACAGGGGAGGGGATACGCAGTATTTT. This codes for CASSSPDRGGDTQYF.

This sequence joins TRBV19 and TRBJ1-4, with D unresolved. V was trimmed by 5 bases and J by 7 bases, leaving 17 bases between them. The CDR3 extends over 15 amino acids. CDR1 is LNHDA and CDR2 is SQIVND in the germline V gene (reference sequence). CDR3 region: CASSPDRERGEKLFF. CDR3 in DNA: TGTGCCAGTAGTCCCGACCGTGAGCGTGGTGAAAAACTGTTTTTT. The full variable domain, with the rest looked up from reference TRBV19 and TRBJ1-4, is DGGITQSPKYLFRKEGQNVTLSCEQNLNHDAMYWYRQDPGQGLRLIYYSQIVNDFQKGDIAEGYSVSREKKESFPLTVTSAQKNPTAFYLCASSPDRERGEKLFFGSGTQLSVL.

The gene calls are TRBV28 and TRBJ1-3; D may be TRBD1 (5 bases). Germline assignment: CDR1 MDHEN and CDR2 SYDVKM. The CDR3 runs to 15 residues. The V gene lost 8 bases and the J gene lost 2 bases, with 16 bases spanning the gap. The CDR3 DNA follows: TGTGCCAGCGGAGCGGGGGGTTCCGCTGGAAACACCATATATTTT. Protein product: CASGAGGSAGNTIYF.

The chain uses TRBV4-1 and TRBJ2-7; 11 bases line up with TRBD1. The J segment lost 2 bases and the V segment lost 3 bases, leaving 9 bases of the junction unmatched. Germline V gives CDR1 MGHRA, CDR2 YSYEKL. The CDR3 contains 17 residues. The CDR3 loop reads CASSHVRSGQGAYEQYF. CDR3 in DNA: TGCGCCAGCAGCCACGTTAGATCGGGACAGGGGGCCTACGAGCAGTACTTC.

This chain uses TRBV5-6 with TRBJ2-7; 9 bases agree with TRBD1. The CDR3 contains 13 residues. V lost 4 bases and J lost 7; bases outside the gene matches: 6. CDR1 SGHDT and CDR2 YYEEEE come from the germline V gene. CDR3 nucleotides: TGTGCCAGCAGCGGGGACAGGGTACGTGAGCAGTACTTC. It encodes CASSGDRVREQYF.

This clone has just a few counts. The V gene is TRBV7-6, the J gene TRBJ2-2; 7 positions agree with TRBD1. Trimming removed 5 bases from V and 2 bases from J; junction bases left unmatched: 5. The CDR3 contains 15 residues. Germline CDR1 reads SGHVS; CDR2 reads FNYEAQ. The CDR3 reads CASSQGQINTGELFF. The CDR3 DNA reads TGTGCCAGCAGCCAGGGACAGATTAACACCGGGGAGCTGTTTTTT. Drawing the rest from reference TRBV7-6 and TRBJ2-2, the complete variable domain is GAGVSQSPRYKVTKRGQDVALRCDPISGHVSLYWYRQALGQGPEFLTYFNYEAQQDKSGLPNDRFSAERPEGSISTLTIQRTEQRDSAMYRCASSQGQINTGELFFGEGSRLTVL.

V is TRBV5-1 and J is TRBJ2-7, with D possibly TRBD1 on 5 matching bases. Per germline, CDR1 SGHRS and CDR2 YFSETQ. The CDR3 totals 14 residues. Deletions cut 5 bases from V and 7 bases from J, with 19 bases between. The CDR3 protein is CASSRIGADQEQYF. The CDR3 region has the DNA TGCGCCAGCAGTCGAATTGGGGCAGATCAGGAGCAGTACTTC.

The chain links TRBV4-3 to TRBJ2-7; a possible D gene is TRBD1 (7 bases). The germline V gene has CDR1 LGHNA and CDR2 YSLEER. This CDR3 has 17 residues. Trimming stripped 5 bases from V and 4 bases from J, with 24 bases between. CDR3 DNA sequence: TGCGCCAGCAGCTACCGATGGGGGGACAGCGAGACGTACGAGCAGTACTTC. Protein sequence: CASSYRWGDSETYEQYF.

This clone is a singleton in its sample. The chain is built from TRBV5-4 and TRBJ1-4, with 9 bases that match TRBD1. J was trimmed by 5 bases and V by 2 bases; bases with no gene match: 4. The CDR3 covers 15 residues. Germline V gene sequence: CDR1 SGHNT, CDR2 YYREEE (reference sequence). CDR3 region: CASSFSGQGNEKLFF. As DNA, the CDR3 is TGTGCCAGCAGCTTTTCGGGACAGGGAAATGAAAAACTGTTTTTT.

V gene TRBV5-6 combines with J gene TRBJ1-2, with 8 bases matching TRBD1. Germline-derived CDR1 and CDR2 are SGHDT and YYEEEE. The V gene end was trimmed by 3 bases and the J gene end by 1 base; junction bases not matched to a gene: 2. The CDR3 runs to 14 residues. The CDR3 region has the DNA TGTGCCAGCAGCTCCGGGACAGGTAACTATGGCTACACCTTC. Protein: CASSSGTGNYGYTF. Drawing the rest from reference TRBV5-6 and TRBJ1-2, the complete variable domain is DAGVTQSPTHLIKTRGQQVTLRCSPKSGHDTVSWYQQALGQGPQFIFQYYEEEERQRGNFPDRFSGHQFPNYSSELNVNALLLGDSALYLCASSSGTGNYGYTFGSGTRLTVV.

V is TRBV19 and J is TRBJ2-1; TRBD1 aligns across 10 bases. The ends lost 7 bases at V and 10 bases at J; junction bases unmatched: 10. The CDR3 runs to 14 residues. Germline V gives CDR1 LNHDA, CDR2 SQIVND (reference sequence). CDR3 amino acids: CASNDRGLLSEQFF. The DNA for the CDR3 is TGTGCCAGTAACGACAGGGGGCTCCTTTCAGAGCAGTTCTTC.

The chain recombines TRBV28 with TRBJ1-2; 10 bases agree with TRBD1. Germline V gives CDR1 MDHEN, CDR2 SYDVKM. The CDR3 has 18 residues. Trimming at V came to 5 bases and at J to 7 bases, leaving 19 bases not matched to a gene. The CDR3 coding sequence is TGTGCCAGCAGTCTGACCCTGGGGACAGGGGCACAATCGGGTGGCTACACCTTC. Protein product: CASSLTLGTGAQSGGYTF.

This rearrangement joins TRBV7-9 to TRBJ1-3; D uncertain. V lost 6 bases to trimming and J lost 0 bases, with 9 bases between them. Germline V gene sequence: CDR1 SEHNR, CDR2 FQNEAQ (reference sequence). This CDR3 is 14 amino acids long. The CDR3 region is CASSTPFSGNTIYF. In DNA, the CDR3 is TGTGCCAGCAGTACTCCATTCTCTGGAAACACCATATATTTT.

The chain is built from TRBV19 and TRBJ2-4; weak D call: TRBD1 (6 bases). CDR3 length equals 14 residues. Germline loops: CDR1 LNHDA, CDR2 SQIVND (reference sequence). V was clipped by 4 bases and J by 8 bases, with 15 bases between them. CDR3 region: CASSTLYRADIQYF. DNA of the CDR3: TGTGCCAGTAGTACCCTTTACAGGGCGGACATTCAGTACTTC.

J is TRBJ2-7 and V is TRBV6-2 or TRBV6-3, with no clear D. There are 13 residues in the CDR3. The V gene lost 3 bases and the J gene lost 2 bases, with 8 bases spanning the gap. CDR1 MNHEY and CDR2 SVGEGT come from the germline V gene. The CDR3, as DNA: TGTGCCAGCAGTTATGCAGGAACCTACGAGCAGTACTTC. This codes for CASSYAGTYEQYF.

The chain combines TRBV19 with TRBJ2-1; 10 nucleotides align to TRBD1. The V gene end was trimmed by 7 bases and the J gene end by 6 bases; junction bases not matched to a gene: 9. The germline V gene encodes CDR1 LNHDA and CDR2 SQIVND (reference sequence). The CDR3 totals 15 residues. This chain's CDR3 is CASKKSGTGVNEQFF. In DNA, the CDR3 is TGTGCCAGTAAAAAATCCGGGACAGGGGTCAATGAGCAGTTCTTC.

V and J are TRBV9 and TRBJ2-7; 9 bases fit TRBD1. CDR3 length: 14 amino acids. The germline CDR1 and CDR2 sequences are SGDLS and YYNGEE. After removal of 3 bases from V and 7 bases from J, the junction contained 8 bases not matched to a gene. This CDR3 is CASSASQGAREQYF. The CDR3 DNA follows: TGTGCCAGCAGCGCGTCACAGGGGGCGAGGGAGCAGTACTTC.

This chain joins TRBV7-9 and TRBJ2-2; no clear D gene. V was trimmed by 5 bases and J by 2 bases, leaving 12 bases between them. CDR3 size: 15 residues. Germline CDR1 reads SEHNR; CDR2 reads FQNEAQ (reference sequence). CDR3 sequence: CASSLAGSNTGELFF. In DNA form, the CDR3 reads TGTGCCAGCAGCCTCGCCGGGTCAAACACCGGGGAGCTGTTTTTT.

This chain connects TRBV3-1 (or the pseudogene TRBV3-2) to TRBJ2-3; D remains ambiguous. The germline CDR1 and CDR2 sequences are LGHDT and YNNKEL (reference sequence). This CDR3 spans 12 amino acids. V was clipped by 0 bases and J by 10 bases, with 8 bases between them. DNA for the CDR3: TGTGCCAGCAGCCAAGAAGAGGAGCCGCAGTATTTT. This codes for CASSQEEEPQYF.

This clone was observed once. This chain joins TRBV28 and TRBJ2-7; D unclear. Looked up from germline, CDR1 is MDHEN and CDR2 is SYDVKM. The V end lost 2 bases, the J end lost 2 bases, and 10 bases lay between the germline ends. The CDR3 contains 14 residues. The CDR3 coding sequence is TGTGCCAGCAGTTTAATGGTCCCGGCCTACGAGCAGTACTTC. Translated, it gives CASSLMVPAYEQYF.

The CDR3 here is CATSAAGTATNYGYTF. The CDR3 DNA sequence: TGTGCCACCAGTGCCGCGGGGACGGCTACTAACTATGGCTACACCTTC. The J gene is TRBJ1-2, the V gene TRBV24-1, with TRBD1 as a possible D gene (5 bases). Germline values: CDR1 KGHDR, CDR2 SFDVKD. V was cut by 5 bases and J by 0 bases, with 15 bases left in between. CDR3 length: 16 amino acids.

V gene TRBV9 combines with J gene TRBJ2-5; D is uncertain. The V gene's germline CDR1 is SGDLS and CDR2 YYNGEE. The CDR3 length is 14 residues. V was clipped by 3 bases and J by 5 bases, with 14 bases between them. The CDR3 loop reads CASSGIPPGETQYF. The CDR3 nucleotides read TGTGCCAGCAGCGGAATACCCCCCGGGGAGACCCAGTACTTC.

V usage is TRBV6-4 and J usage is TRBJ2-3; D not certain. Trimming took off 2 bases at V and 5 bases at J, with 2 bases between the two ends. The length of the CDR3 is 11 residues. Germline V CDR1 and CDR2: MRHNA, SNTAGT. The chain's CDR3 is CASSDLDTQYF. Written as DNA, the CDR3 is TGTGCCAGCAGTGACCTAGATACGCAGTATTTT.